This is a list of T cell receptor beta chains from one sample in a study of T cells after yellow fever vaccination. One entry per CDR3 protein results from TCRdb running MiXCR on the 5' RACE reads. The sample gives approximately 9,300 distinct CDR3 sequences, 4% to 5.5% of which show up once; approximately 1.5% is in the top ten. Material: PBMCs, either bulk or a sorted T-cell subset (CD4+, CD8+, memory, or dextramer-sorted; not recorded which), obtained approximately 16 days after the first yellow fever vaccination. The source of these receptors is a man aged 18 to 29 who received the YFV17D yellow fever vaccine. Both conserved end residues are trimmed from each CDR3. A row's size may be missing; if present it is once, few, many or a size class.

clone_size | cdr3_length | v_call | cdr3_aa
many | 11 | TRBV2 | ASSERIEGTQY
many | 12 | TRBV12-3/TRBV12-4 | ASSPDRVHETQY
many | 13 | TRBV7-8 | ASSLVGTGYNEQF
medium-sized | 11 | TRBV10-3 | AISESNTGELF
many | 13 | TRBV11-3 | ASSFGRGVYNEQF
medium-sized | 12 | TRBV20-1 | SARPVDTNEKLF
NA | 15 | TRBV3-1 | ACSQELAGGETGELF
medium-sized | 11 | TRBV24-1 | ATSDSDASEQF
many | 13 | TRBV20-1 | SARDFRRTQETQY
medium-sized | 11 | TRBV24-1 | ATSDAYSDGYT
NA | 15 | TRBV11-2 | ASTLGWTSGAQETQY
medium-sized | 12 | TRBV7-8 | ASSIPTENGELF
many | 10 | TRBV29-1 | SVSSPGGTQY
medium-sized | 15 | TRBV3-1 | ASSQDSRTSVGYEQY
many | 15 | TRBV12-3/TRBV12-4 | ASSTVYEGGGTDTQY
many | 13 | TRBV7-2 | ASAAGGMMNTEAF
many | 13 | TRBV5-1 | ASSLDGRENTEAF
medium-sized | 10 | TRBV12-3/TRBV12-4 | ASSLGGGEQF
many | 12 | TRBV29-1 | SVTGLANTGELF
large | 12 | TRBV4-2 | ASSQGASKNIQY
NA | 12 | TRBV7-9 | ASSLGIFTWELF
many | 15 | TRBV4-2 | ASSQVGQAFSGNTIY
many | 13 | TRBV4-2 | ASSLGTGGRETQY
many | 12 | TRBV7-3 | ASSSLGTYNEQF
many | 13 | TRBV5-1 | ASSLETGTQETQY
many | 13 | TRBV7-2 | ASSSQALAVGEQY
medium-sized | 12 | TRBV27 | ASSLQGRGTEAF
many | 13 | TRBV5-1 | ASSLVGRREETQY
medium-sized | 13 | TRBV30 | AWSRGAISGNTIY
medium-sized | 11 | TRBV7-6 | ASSLGNQETQY
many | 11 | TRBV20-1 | SAPGQPNTEAF
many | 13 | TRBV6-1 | ASRESGRSGNTIY
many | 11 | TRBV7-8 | ASSWDRVETQY
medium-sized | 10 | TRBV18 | ASSQANYEQY
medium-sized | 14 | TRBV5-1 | ASSLGLRDANEKLF
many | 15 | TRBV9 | ASSVASGAGGPSEQF
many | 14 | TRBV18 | ASSPRSGGAVDTQY
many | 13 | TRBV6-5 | ASTLRSRGSTEAF
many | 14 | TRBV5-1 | ASSDDGLARLNEQF
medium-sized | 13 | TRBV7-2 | ASSLTRGADNEQF
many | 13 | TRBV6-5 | ASSYSGIAVYEQY
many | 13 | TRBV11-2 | ASSSIRTGNYGYT
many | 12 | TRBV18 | ASSPQSKGPEQF
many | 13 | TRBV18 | ASSPQESGANVLT
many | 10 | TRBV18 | ASSPIPDTQY
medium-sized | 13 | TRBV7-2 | ASSSYGGGTDTQY
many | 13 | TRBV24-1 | ATSLGLAGGHEQF
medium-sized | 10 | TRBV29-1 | SVDYVGKTQY
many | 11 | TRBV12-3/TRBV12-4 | ASSRRENQPQH
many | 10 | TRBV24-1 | ATTSGSGELF
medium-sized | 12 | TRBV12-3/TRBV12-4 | ASSPSGGGETQY
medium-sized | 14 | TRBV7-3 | ASSLMAGGSYNEQF
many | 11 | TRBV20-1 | SAPIATNEKLF